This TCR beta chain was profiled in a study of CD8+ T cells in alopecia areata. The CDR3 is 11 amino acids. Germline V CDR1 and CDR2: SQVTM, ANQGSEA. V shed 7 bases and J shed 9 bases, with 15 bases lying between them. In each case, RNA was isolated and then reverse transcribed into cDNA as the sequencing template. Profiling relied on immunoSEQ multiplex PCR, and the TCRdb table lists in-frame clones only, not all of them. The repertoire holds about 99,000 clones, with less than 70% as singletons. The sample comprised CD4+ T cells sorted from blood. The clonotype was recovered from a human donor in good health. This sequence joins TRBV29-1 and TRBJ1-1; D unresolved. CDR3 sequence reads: CSATWEAKAFF. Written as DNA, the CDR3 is TGCAGCGCCACCTGGGAAGCCAAAGCTTTCTTT.